The present TCR beta chain was sequenced within a study of T-cell reconstitution after alpha-beta-depleted transplantation in children. Study-wide findings and caveats: The main origin of T-cell counts and diversity one year after transplant was newly produced T cells.

The CDR3 totals 14 residues. CDR1 KGHSH and CDR2 LQKENI come from the germline V gene. V lost 5 bases and J 6 bases, leaving 17 bases between the germline ends. A library of TCRbeta sequences, prepared with unique molecular identifiers, was generated. MiXCR was run by TCRdb on the PCR reads, yielding one entry per CDR3 protein. The sample has hundreds of thousands of distinct CDR3 sequences, over 10% seen once. Remarks on this clonotype: Its antigen remains unknown.

The rearrangement uses TRBV18 and TRBJ2-7; D possibly matches TRBD1 or TRBD2 (7 bases each). Sequencing used PBMCs, obtained before TCRalphabeta/CD19-depleted stem cell transplant. This TCR derives from a girl aged 2 to 10 with congenital amegakaryocytic thrombocytopenia, due to receive a stem cell transplant. The CDR3 coding sequence is TGTGCCAGCTCAACGGGACAGCGGGGTTCCGAGCAGTACTTC. Translated: CASSTGQRGSEQYF.